The clone carrying this TCR beta chain turned up a few times. Its antigen is still unknown. This entry comes from a study of identical twins. The study's findings and limits: Zero-insertion analyses might be partly confounded by invariant T cells like MAIT and iNKT. Abundant cord blood beta clonotypes carried fewer insertions; memory repertoires showed none. Low generation probability was overrepresented in out-of-frame alpha sequences shared by twins.

The CDR3 runs to 15 residues. Trimming stripped 4 bases from V and 0 bases from J, with 10 bases between. Germline CDR1 and CDR2: KGHDR and SFDVKD. TCRdb reprocessed the 5' RACE reads via MiXCR and lists one record per CDR3 protein. The sample contains under 1 million distinct CDR3 sequences, 10% to 15% of which appear only once. These records were also assigned to another study, of yellow fever vaccine responses in identical twins.

The rearrangement joins TRBV24-1 to TRBJ2-3; D is perhaps TRBD2 (6 bases). Input material: PBMCs. The sequence was collected from a woman aged 18-29 years in good health. For the CDR3, the DNA is TGTGCCACCAGTGAGGCGCGGGAAAGCACAGATACGCAGTATTTT. Residues: CATSEARESTDTQYF.